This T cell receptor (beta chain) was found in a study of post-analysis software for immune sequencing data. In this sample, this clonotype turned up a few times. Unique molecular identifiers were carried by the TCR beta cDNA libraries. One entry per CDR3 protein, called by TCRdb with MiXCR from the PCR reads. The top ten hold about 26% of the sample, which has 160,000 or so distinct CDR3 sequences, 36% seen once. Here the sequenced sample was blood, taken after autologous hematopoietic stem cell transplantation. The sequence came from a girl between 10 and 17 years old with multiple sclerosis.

In DNA form, the CDR3 reads TGTGCCAGCAGAAGACAGGGGGATGAGCAGTTCTTC. Translation gives CASRRQGDEQFF. The rearrangement links TRBV5-8 to TRBJ2-1; 9 bases line up with TRBD1. The V gene end was trimmed by 5 bases and the J gene end by 8 bases; junction bases not matched to a gene: 2. The CDR3 runs 12 residues. Germline V gene data show CDR1 as SGHTS and CDR2 as YDEGEE. The full variable domain, its missing parts supplied by reference TRBV5-8 and TRBJ2-1, is EAGVTQSPTHLIKTRGQQATLRCSPISGHTSVYWYQQALGLGLQFLLWYDEGEERNRGNFPPRFSGRQFPNYSSELNVNALELEDSALYLCASRRQGDEQFFGPGTRLTVL.